The sequence of this T cell receptor (beta chain) was determined in a study of CD8+ T cells in alopecia areata. Looking at the study overall: Tofacitinib was given for 6 to 18 months, then stopped for 6 months. Whole-study findings and limits: Sharing of TCR sequences between patients (possibly for HLA-related reasons) was less clear than in mice.

Investigators isolated RNA and reverse transcribed it into cDNA to act as the sequencing template. Generated by immunoSEQ multiplex PCR, the TCRdb table keeps only in-frame clones and is missing some. The sample holds about 180,000 clones, approximately 62% seen once. J lost 7 bases, V lost 5 bases, and 11 bases had no gene match. The germline V gene has CDR1 SQVTM and CDR2 ANQGSEA. This CDR3 has 14 residues. As for this clone: Its antigen is not identified.

Patients with alopecia areata provided lesional scalp punch biopsies as well as peripheral blood. Starting from PBMCs, sorting isolated CD4+ and CD8+ T cells. J is TRBJ2-1 and V is TRBV29-1; 7 bases line up with TRBD1. The material was CD4+ T cells sorted from blood, obtained at week 0. The sequence was collected from a human donor with alopecia areata. CDR3 region: CSVLDRETLNEQFF. CDR3 DNA sequence: TGCAGCGTTTTAGACAGGGAAACCCTAAATGAGCAGTTCTTC.